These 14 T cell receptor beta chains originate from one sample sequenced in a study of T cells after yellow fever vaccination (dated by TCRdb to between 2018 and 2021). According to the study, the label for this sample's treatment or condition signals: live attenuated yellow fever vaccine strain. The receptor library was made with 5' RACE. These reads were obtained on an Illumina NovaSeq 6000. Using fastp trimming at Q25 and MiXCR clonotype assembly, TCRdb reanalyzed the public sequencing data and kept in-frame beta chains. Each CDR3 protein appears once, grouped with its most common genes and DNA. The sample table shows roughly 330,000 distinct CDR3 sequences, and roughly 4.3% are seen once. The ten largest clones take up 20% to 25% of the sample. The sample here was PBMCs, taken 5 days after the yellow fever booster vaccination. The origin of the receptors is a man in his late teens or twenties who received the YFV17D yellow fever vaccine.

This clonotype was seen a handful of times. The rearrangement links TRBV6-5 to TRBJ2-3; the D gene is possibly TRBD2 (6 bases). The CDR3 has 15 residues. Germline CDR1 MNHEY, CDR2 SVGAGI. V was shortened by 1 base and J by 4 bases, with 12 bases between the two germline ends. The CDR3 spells CASSYLRGSADTQYF. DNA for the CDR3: TGTGCCAGCAGTTACTTACGGGGGAGCGCAGATACGCAGTATTTT.

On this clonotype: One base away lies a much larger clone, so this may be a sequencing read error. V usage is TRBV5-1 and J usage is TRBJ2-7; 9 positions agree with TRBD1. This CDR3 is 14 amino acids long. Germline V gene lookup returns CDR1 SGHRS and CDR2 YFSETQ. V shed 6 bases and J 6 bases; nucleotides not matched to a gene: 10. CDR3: CASIPWTGAREQYV. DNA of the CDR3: TGCGCCAGCATCCCCTGGACAGGGGCCCGCGAGCAGTACGTC.

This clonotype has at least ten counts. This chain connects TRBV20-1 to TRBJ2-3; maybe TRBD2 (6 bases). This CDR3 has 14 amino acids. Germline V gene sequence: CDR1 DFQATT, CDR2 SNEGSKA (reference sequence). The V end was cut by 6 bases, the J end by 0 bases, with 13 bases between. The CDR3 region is CSASTGTSTDTQYF. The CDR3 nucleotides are TGCAGTGCCTCTACCGGGACTAGCACAGATACGCAGTATTTT.

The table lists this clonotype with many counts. The CDR3 coding sequence is TGTGCCAGCAGTGCGGGACAGGGATGGGATCAGCCCCAGCATTTT. As protein: CASSAGQGWDQPQHF. The chain joins TRBV7-2 to TRBJ1-5; the match to TRBD1 covers 9 bases. Germline V lookup: CDR1 SGHTA, CDR2 FQGNSA. The length of the CDR3 is 15 residues. V trimming: 6 bases; J trimming: 5 bases; junction bases outside the gene matches: 8.

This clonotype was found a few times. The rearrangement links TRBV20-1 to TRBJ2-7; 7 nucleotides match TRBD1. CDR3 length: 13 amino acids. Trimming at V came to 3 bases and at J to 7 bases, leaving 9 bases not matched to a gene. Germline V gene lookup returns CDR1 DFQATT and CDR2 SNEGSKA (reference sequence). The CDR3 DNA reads TGCAGTGCTAGGCCACAGGGGCCTGGGGAGCAGTACTTC. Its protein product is CSARPQGPGEQYF.

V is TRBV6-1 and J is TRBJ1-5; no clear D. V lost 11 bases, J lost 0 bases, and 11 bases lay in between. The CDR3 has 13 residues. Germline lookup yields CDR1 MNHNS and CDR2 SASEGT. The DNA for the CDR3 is TGTGCCGGGTCTGGGGTTAGCAATCAGCCCCAGCATTTT. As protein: CAGSGVSNQPQHF.

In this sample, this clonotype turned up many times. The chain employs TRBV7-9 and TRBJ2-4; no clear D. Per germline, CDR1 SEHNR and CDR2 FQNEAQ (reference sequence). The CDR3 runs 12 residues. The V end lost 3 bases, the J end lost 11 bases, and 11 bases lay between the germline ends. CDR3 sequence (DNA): TGTGCCAGCAGCTTTTCCTACGCGGTTCAGTACTTC. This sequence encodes CASSFSYAVQYF.

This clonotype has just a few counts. CDR3 nucleotide sequence: TGTGCCAGCAGCCTCCCCAGGGACAGGGGTTTCGACAATGAGCAGTTCTTC. Protein product: CASSLPRDRGFDNEQFF. The rearrangement links TRBV7-2 to TRBJ2-1; the match to TRBD1 covers 10 bases. The CDR3 length is 17 residues. CDR1 and CDR2 (germline): SGHTA, FQGNSA. V was clipped by 5 bases and J by 5 bases; unmatched bases: 12.

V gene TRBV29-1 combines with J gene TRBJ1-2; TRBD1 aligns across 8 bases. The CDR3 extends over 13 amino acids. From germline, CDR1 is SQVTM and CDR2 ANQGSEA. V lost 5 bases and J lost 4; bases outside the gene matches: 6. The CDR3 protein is CSVTETGAYGYTF. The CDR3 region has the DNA TGCAGCGTTACAGAGACAGGGGCCTATGGCTACACCTTC.

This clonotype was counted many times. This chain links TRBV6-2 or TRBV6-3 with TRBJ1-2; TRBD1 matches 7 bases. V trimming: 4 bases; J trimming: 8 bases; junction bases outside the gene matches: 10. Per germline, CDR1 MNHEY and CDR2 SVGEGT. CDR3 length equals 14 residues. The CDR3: CASSWNRDSGGYTF. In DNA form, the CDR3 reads TGTGCCAGCAGTTGGAACCGGGACAGTGGGGGCTACACCTTC.

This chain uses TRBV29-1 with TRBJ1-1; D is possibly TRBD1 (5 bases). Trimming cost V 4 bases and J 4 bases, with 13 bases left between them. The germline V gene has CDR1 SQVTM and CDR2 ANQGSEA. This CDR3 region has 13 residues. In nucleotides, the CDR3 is TGCAGCGTTGTTGGCAGGGAAGGCACTGAAGCTTTCTTT. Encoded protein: CSVVGREGTEAFF.

This CDR3 reads CSASRGEETQYF. CDR3 DNA sequence: TGCAGTGCTAGCCGGGGGGAAGAGACCCAGTACTTC. The chain couples TRBV20-1 to TRBJ2-5, with 7 nucleotides matching TRBD2. CDR1 is DFQATT, CDR2 SNEGSKA, per germline (reference sequence). The J segment lost 3 bases and the V segment lost 3 bases, leaving 1 base of the junction unmatched. The CDR3 has 12 residues.

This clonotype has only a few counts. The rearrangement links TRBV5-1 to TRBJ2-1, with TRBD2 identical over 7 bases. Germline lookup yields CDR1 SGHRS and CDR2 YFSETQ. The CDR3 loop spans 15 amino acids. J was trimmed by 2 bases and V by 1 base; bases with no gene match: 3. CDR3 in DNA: TGCGCCAGCAGCTTGCGCCTAGCGGCCTACAATGAGCAGTTCTTC. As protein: CASSLRLAAYNEQFF.

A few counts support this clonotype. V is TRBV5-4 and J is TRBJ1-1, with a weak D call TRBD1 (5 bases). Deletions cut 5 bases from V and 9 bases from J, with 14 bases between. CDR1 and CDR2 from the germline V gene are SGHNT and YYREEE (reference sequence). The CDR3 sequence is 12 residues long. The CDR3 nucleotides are TGTGCCAGCAGGTTTTCGGGGGGACAAGCTTTCTTT. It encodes CASRFSGGQAFF.